The T cell receptor (beta chain) under discussion was sequenced for a study of T cells in Graves' hyperthyroidism and ophthalmopathy (dated by TCRdb to about 2019). Regarding the research as a whole: Peripheral blood was collected at initial diagnosis, before any treatment. A discovery cohort of around 98 patients, roughly 43 with Graves' ophthalmopathy and 55 to 60 with stable Graves' hyperthyroidism, was used to find distinguishing TCR V-J signatures. Prospective prediction of ophthalmopathy was tested in an independent validation cohort consisting of about 20 hyperthyroidism patients and over 15 patients who later progressed to ophthalmopathy. The 100 or so discovery patients were randomly divided into training and test sets at a 7:3 ratio. Thyroid tissue and blood T-cell repertoires from more than 5 Graves' hyperthyroidism patients were also compared in the study. Following sampling, methimazole starting at 30 mg daily was given to hyperthyroidism patients, and high-dose intravenous methylprednisolone was given to ophthalmopathy patients. The paper reports TCR Vbeta CDR3 sequencing of roughly 140 peripheral blood samples: around 45 ophthalmopathy, about 75 hyperthyroidism and 17 progressor patients. The full study reports these points: In validation, progression to ophthalmopathy was predicted by the model with roughly 69% sensitivity and 72.22% specificity, a median of approximately 6.5 months before onset. Sample size was not statistically predetermined, and blinding of investigators to group allocation was not performed. Most expanded thyroid clonotypes (frequency above 0.001) were also detected in blood, suggesting blood repertoires may reflect thyroid immune responses. Ophthalmopathy was separated from stable hyperthyroidism by a 13 V-J signature model, with approximately 90% sensitivity and approximately 84% specificity obtained in cross-validation and 80%/75% obtained in testing.

Ten or more counts support this clonotype. Its antigen target is currently unknown. There are no base qualities to consult, and no much larger clone falls within one base. Ophthalmopathy patients had moderately to severely active disease, Clinical Activity Score of at least 3, NOSPECS grade of at least 4, and duration under 3 months. Any patient with an uncontrolled infection, another autoimmune disease, pregnancy or lactation was excluded. Diagnoses relied on clinical symptoms, serum thyroxine and TRAb, thyroid ultrasound and orbital computed tomography. PBMCs were isolated from 7.5 to 10 ml of fresh peripheral blood by Ficoll-Paque density gradient centrifugation. Total RNA was extracted with Trizol reagent, and quality was checked on an Agilent 2100 Bioanalyzer. The TCR beta CDR3 regions were amplified from RNA transcripts. The TCR CDR3 was subjected to a first round of RT-PCR using the HTBI primer set and the Qiagen OneStep RT-PCR kit. The libraries were constructed in a second round of multiplex PCR and then size-selected and purified. The libraries were sequenced on an Illumina HiSeq2000 using paired-end 100 bp reads. In the paper's pipeline: Raw data were processed with SOAPnuke, discarding reads with adapters, uncalled bases, mean Phred below 15, or no exact constant-primer or identifier match. COPE v1.2.5 was used to merge the high-quality paired reads, and each unique nucleotide sequence was defined as a clonotype. Clonotypes were aligned to IMGT TRBV, TRBD and TRBJ reference segments using MiTCR v1.1. Only V-J combinations with frequency above 0.0001, covering about 99% of repertoires, were analysed. A TCS score was defined as the ratio between F50 (clonal expansion) and ExV (chaos), using BLOSUM62-based TCRdist between CDR3 peptides within each V-J. Welch's t-statistics and random forest reduced 514 V-J features to 13, which were used in a naive Bayes classifier (R e1071). The Morisita-Horn index was used to measure how similar the thyroid and blood repertoires were. TCRdb reanalyzed the raw reads on its own, using fastp at Q25 for trimming and MiXCR for clone calling, and kept in-frame beta chains. Every CDR3 protein is listed once, alongside the most common genes and DNA of its rows. These V and J calls are TCRdb output, not the study's own analysis. Across this sample there are more than 500,000 distinct CDR3 sequences, with around 15% seen only once. About 4% of the sample rests with the top ten.

Sequencing was done on a sample of blood. The sequence was obtained from a woman in her thirties or forties with Graves' ophthalmopathy.

The sequenced DNA is TGTGCCACCAGCGAAATTAGGGGGGGACCGAACACTGAAGCTTTCTTT. Translation gives CATSEIRGGPNTEAFF. The receptor chain draws on TRBV15 and TRBJ1-1; TRBD1 might be the D gene, on 6 matching bases. The CDR3 sequence holds 16 residues, the cysteine and phenylalanine included. Here the CDR3 DNA is all that survives: 48 bases in frame from base 1. CDR1 LNHNV and CDR2 YYDKDF were looked up in the germline V gene (reference sequence). The junction carries 17 bases between V and J, which are trimmed by 5 bases and 1 base respectively.